The clone carrying this T cell receptor beta chain appeared many times. This sample was included in a study of T-cell reconstitution after alpha-beta-depleted transplantation in children. Trimming left V 4 bases short and J 5 bases short, with 11 bases between. There are 13 residues in the CDR3. Germline values: CDR1 SGHTA, CDR2 FQGTGA. A TCRbeta library incorporating unique molecular identifiers was prepared. TCRdb ran MiXCR on the PCR reads and lists one entry per CDR3 protein. The table includes 450,000 to 600,000 distinct CDR3 sequences, around a third detected once. The chain has TRBV7-3 and TRBJ1-1; weak D call: TRBD1 (6 bases). The origin of this receptor is a human donor who donated a stem cell graft to a child with aplastic anemia. Sequencing was performed on PBMCs from the stem cell graft donor, taken from the stem cell graft. The CDR3 is CASSSGVRTEAFF. The CDR3, as DNA: TGTGCCAGCAGCTCAGGGGTTAGGACTGAAGCTTTCTTT.